This T cell receptor (beta chain) appears in the sequencing data of a study of T cells in Graves' hyperthyroidism and ophthalmopathy. This clonotype was seen ten or more times. Its target is unknown. The CDR3 spans 13 residues. Germline CDR1 reads SNHLY; CDR2 reads FYNNEI. V was trimmed by 7 bases and J by 4 bases, leaving 14 bases between them. The study, taken as a whole, reports: Ophthalmopathy could be told apart from stable hyperthyroidism with a 13 V-J model.

There were TCR beta CDR3 regions amplified from RNA transcripts. HTBI primers were used for first-round RT-PCR of the TCR CDR3. Via MiXCR, TCRdb re-called the multiplex PCR reads, giving one row per CDR3 protein. The sample comprises around 530,000 distinct CDR3 sequences, roughly 18% of which are singletons, and approximately 15% rests with the top ten. Ophthalmopathy patients had moderate-to-severe active disease, CAS ≥3, NOSPECS ≥4, and disease duration under 3 months. Source material: blood. The TCR comes from a woman in her late teens or twenties with Graves' ophthalmopathy. V and J are TRBV2 and TRBJ2-7; D unclear. The DNA of the CDR3 is TGTGCCAGCAAAGGCAGGACCACTTACGAGCAGTACTTC. Its translation is CASKGRTTYEQYF. The whole variable domain, filled in from reference TRBV2 and TRBJ2-7, reads EPEVTQTPSHQVTQMGQEVILRCVPISNHLYFYWYRQILGQKVEFLVSFYNNEISEKSEIFDDQFSVERPDGSNFTLKIRSTKLEDSAMYFCASKGRTTYEQYFGPGTRLTVT.